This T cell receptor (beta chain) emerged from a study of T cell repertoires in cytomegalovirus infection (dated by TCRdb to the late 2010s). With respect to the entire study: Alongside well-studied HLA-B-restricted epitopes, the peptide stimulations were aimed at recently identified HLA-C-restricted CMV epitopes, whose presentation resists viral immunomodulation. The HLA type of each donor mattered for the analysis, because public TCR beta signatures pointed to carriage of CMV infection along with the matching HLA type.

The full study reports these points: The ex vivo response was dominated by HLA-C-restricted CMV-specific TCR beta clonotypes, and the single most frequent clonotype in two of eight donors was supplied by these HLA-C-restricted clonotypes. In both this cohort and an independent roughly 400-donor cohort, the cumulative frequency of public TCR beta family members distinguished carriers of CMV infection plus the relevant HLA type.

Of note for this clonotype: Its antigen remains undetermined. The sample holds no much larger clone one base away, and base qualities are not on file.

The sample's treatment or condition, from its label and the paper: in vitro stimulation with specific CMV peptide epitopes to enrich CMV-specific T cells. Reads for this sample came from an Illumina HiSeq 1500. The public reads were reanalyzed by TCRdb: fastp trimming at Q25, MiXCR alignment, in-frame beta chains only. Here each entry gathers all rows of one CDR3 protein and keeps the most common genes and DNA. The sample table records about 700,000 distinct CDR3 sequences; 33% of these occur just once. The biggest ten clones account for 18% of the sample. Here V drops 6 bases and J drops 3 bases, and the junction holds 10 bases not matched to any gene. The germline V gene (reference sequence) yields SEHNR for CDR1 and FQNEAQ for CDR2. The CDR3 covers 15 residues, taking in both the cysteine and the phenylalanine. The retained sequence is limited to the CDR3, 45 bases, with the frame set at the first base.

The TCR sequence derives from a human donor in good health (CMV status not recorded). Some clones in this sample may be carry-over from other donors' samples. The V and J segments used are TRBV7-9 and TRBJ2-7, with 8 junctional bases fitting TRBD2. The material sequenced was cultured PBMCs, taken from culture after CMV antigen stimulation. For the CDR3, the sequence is CASSGGLAAIYEQYF. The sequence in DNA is TGTGCCAGCAGTGGTGGACTAGCAGCAATCTACGAGCAGTACTTC.